This entry lists 6 T cell receptor beta chains sequenced from one sample in a study of blood T cells in healthy people across ages. PCR was performed a second time for roughly 7 to 12 cycles using a sample-barcoded 5' primer and a J-beta primer mix. TCRdb processed the 5' RACE reads anew with MiXCR; each CDR3 protein has one entry. The sample records 650,000 to 1,000,000 distinct CDR3 sequences, around 36% being singletons. The sequenced sample was blood. The receptors derive from a man aged 18 to 30 in good health.

There are many counts of this clonotype. The rearrangement links TRBV12-3 or TRBV12-4 to TRBJ1-3; unclear D gene. V lost 5 bases, J lost 0 bases, and 8 bases lay in between. This CDR3 region has 14 residues. DNA for the CDR3: TGTGCCAGCAGTAGACCGATCTCTGGAAACACCATATATTTT. Protein product: CASSRPISGNTIYF.

Remarks on this clonotype: A much larger clone lies one base from this, so it may be a read error. The gene calls are TRBV2 and TRBJ2-1, with 8 bases lining up with TRBD1. V dropped 8 bases and J dropped 9; count of bases not matched to a gene: 12. The CDR3 loop spans 14 amino acids. Germline CDR1 and CDR2: SNHLY and FYNNEI. The CDR3 DNA sequence: TGTGCCAGCTTCAGGGGGCGCGGGCAATTTGAGCAGTTCTTC. Its translation is CASFRGRGQFEQFF.

The sample holds a few counts of this clonotype. The CDR3 protein is CASSQRDGTRVSPEQYF. CDR3 sequence (DNA): TGCGCCAGCAGCCAGAGGGACGGGACTAGGGTTTCCCCTGAGCAGTACTTC. The chain is built from TRBV4-1 and TRBJ2-7; 8 nucleotides agree with TRBD2. After removal of 3 bases from V and 7 bases from J, the junction contained 17 bases not matched to a gene. Germline loops: CDR1 MGHRA, CDR2 YSYEKL. The CDR3 has 17 amino acids.

As concerns this clonotype: The junction and the germline gene differ at one end; a read error may be behind it. The chain recombines TRBV5-1 with TRBJ2-3; possible D gene TRBD1, 5 bases. Germline V gives CDR1 SGHRS, CDR2 YFSETQ. The CDR3 runs 14 residues. The CDR3 bases are TGCGCCAGCAGCACCCCTTCGAGCACAGGTACGCAGTATTTT. It translates to CASSTPSSTGTQYF.

This clonotype was counted a few times. This sequence joins TRBV6-2 or TRBV6-3 and TRBJ2-7; no clear D. Germline V lookup: CDR1 MNHEY, CDR2 SVGEGT. This CDR3 contains 17 residues. V gave up 0 bases and J gave up 3 bases, with 18 bases separating them. The CDR3 is CASSYSTSSGTFYEQYF. The CDR3 DNA reads as TGTGCCAGCAGTTACTCGACCTCTTCGGGTACCTTCTACGAGCAGTACTTC.

The chain couples TRBV7-6 to TRBJ2-5, with D perhaps TRBD1 or TRBD2 (6 bases each). The CDR3 runs to 15 residues. V was clipped by 1 base and J by 4 bases, with 13 bases between them. The germline gives CDR1 SGHVS, CDR2 FNYEAQ. The CDR3 reads CASSLEGEVLETQYF. Written as DNA, the CDR3 is TGTGCCAGCAGCTTAGAGGGGGAGGTCTTAGAGACCCAGTACTTC.